This passage covers 32 T cell receptor beta chains from one sample sequenced in a study of T cells in Graves' hyperthyroidism and ophthalmopathy. Amplification yielded TCR beta CDR3 regions, with RNA transcripts as the source. Primed by the HTBI set, a first-round RT-PCR was run on the TCR CDR3. TCRdb passed the multiplex PCR reads through MiXCR, listing each CDR3 protein once. The sample consists of 550,000 to 600,000 distinct CDR3 sequences, about a sixth of them appearing once. The sample taken for sequencing was blood. These receptors came from a woman younger than 30 with Graves' hyperthyroidism.

This clonotype was seen at least ten times. The chain uses TRBV7-8 and TRBJ1-1; tentative D call: TRBD1 (5 bases). The CDR3 is made up of 16 amino acids. Trimming took off 0 bases at V and 0 bases at J, with 11 bases between the two ends. Per the germline V gene, CDR1 is SGHVS and CDR2 is FQNEAQ. The DNA of the CDR3 is TGTGCCAGCAGCTTAGCGGGGCGGGGAGTGAACACTGAAGCTTTCTTT. This translates into CASSLAGRGVNTEAFF. The whole variable domain, remainder taken from reference TRBV7-8 and TRBJ1-1, is GAGVSQSPRYKVAKRGQDVALRCDPISGHVSLFWYQQALGQGPEFLTYFQNEAQLDKSGLPSDRFFAERPEGSVSTLKIQRTQQEDSAVYLCASSLAGRGVNTEAFFGQGTRLTVV.

Many counts were recorded for this clonotype. This sequence joins TRBV9 and TRBJ1-1; D is uncertain. This CDR3 is 13 amino acids long. Germline V lookup: CDR1 SGDLS, CDR2 YYNGEE. The V end was cut by 0 bases, the J end by 5 bases, with 8 bases between. The CDR3: CASSVVEGTEAFF. The CDR3 DNA follows: TGTGCCAGCAGCGTAGTGGAGGGTACTGAAGCTTTCTTT.

The table lists this clonotype with a few counts. The chain combines TRBV19 with TRBJ2-1; 8 nucleotides align to TRBD1. J was trimmed by 1 base and V by 5 bases; bases with no gene match: 10. CDR1 and CDR2 (germline): LNHDA, SQIVND (reference sequence). This CDR3 region has 17 residues. CDR3 in amino acids: CASSPRTGGASYNEQFF. The CDR3 nucleotides are TGTGCCAGTAGTCCCCGAACAGGGGGAGCATCCTACAATGAGCAGTTCTTC.

This clonotype was detected a few times. The V and J genes are TRBV7-6 and TRBJ1-2; D is undetermined. The CDR3 contains 14 residues. CDR1 and CDR2 from the germline V gene are SGHVS and FNYEAQ. Trimming shortened V by 11 bases and J by 5 bases, and 21 bases separated the two germline ends. CDR3 DNA sequence: TGTGCCGGGAGAGGAGACGGACTTTGGTATGGCTACACCTTC. It is translated as CAGRGDGLWYGYTF.

The rearrangement joins TRBV5-1 to TRBJ2-1; 9 bases line up with TRBD1. Germline CDR1 SGHRS, CDR2 YFSETQ. The CDR3 sequence is 16 residues long. The V gene end was trimmed by 5 bases and the J gene end by 7 bases; junction bases not matched to a gene: 13. CDR3 coding DNA: TGCGCCAGCAGGGGAGGCGGGACAGGGAAGGATAATGAGCAGTTCTTC. Protein sequence: CASRGGGTGKDNEQFF.

This clonotype was found many times. V usage is TRBV28 and J usage is TRBJ2-7; D gene ambiguous. Looked up from germline, CDR1 is MDHEN and CDR2 is SYDVKM. This CDR3 has 11 amino acids. Trimming took off 6 bases at V and 6 bases at J, with 9 bases between the two ends. Here the CDR3 reads CASSLTFEQYF. For the CDR3, the DNA is TGTGCCAGCAGCCTGACATTCGAGCAGTACTTC.

This clonotype has just a few counts. This chain joins TRBV3-1 and TRBJ1-2; 7 bases agree with TRBD1. Germline assignment: CDR1 LGHDT and CDR2 YNNKEL (reference sequence). Trimming cost V 4 bases and J 2 bases; bases outside gene matches: 7. This CDR3 has 15 residues. As DNA, the CDR3 is TGTGCCAGCAGCCCAAGGGGGCAGGTGAACTATGGCTACACCTTC. Translation: CASSPRGQVNYGYTF.

This CDR3 is CASSVGISGGTDTQYF. The CDR3 DNA sequence: TGTGCCAGCAGCGTAGGGATAAGCGGGGGCACAGATACGCAGTATTTT. The gene calls are TRBV9 and TRBJ2-3; 7 bases fit TRBD2. The V and J ends lost 0 bases and 1 base, in that order; junction bases with no gene match: 5. Germline CDR1 and CDR2: SGDLS and YYNGEE. The CDR3 has 16 residues.

This clonotype was recorded many times. This chain joins TRBV11-2 and TRBJ2-1; TRBD2 might be the D (6 bases). Trimming left V 0 bases short and J 0 bases short, with 12 bases between. The CDR3 is made up of 17 amino acids. Per germline, CDR1 SGHAT and CDR2 FQNNGV. The CDR3 nucleotides read TGTGCCAGCAGCTTAGATTACGGGAGAAGCTCCTACAATGAGCAGTTCTTC. This codes for CASSLDYGRSSYNEQFF.

This clonotype was detected many times. The chain uses TRBV20-1 and TRBJ1-1; no clear D gene. The CDR3 sequence is 13 residues long. V lost 6 bases to trimming and J lost 0 bases, with 11 bases between them. CDR1 is DFQATT, CDR2 SNEGSKA, per germline (reference sequence). CDR3 protein: CSASTAMNTEAFF. Written as DNA, the CDR3 is TGCAGTGCGAGTACGGCCATGAACACTGAAGCTTTCTTT.

This clonotype was counted at least ten times. Here the CDR3 reads CATSDPLRSSTDTQYF. CDR3 bases: TGTGCCACCAGTGATCCCCTGAGATCTAGCACAGATACGCAGTATTTT. The rearrangement uses TRBV24-1 and TRBJ2-3, with D unresolved. The CDR3 has 16 residues. V lost 3 bases and J lost 0, with 12 bases in between. Looked up from germline, CDR1 is KGHDR and CDR2 is SFDVKD.

There are a few counts of this clonotype. The chain is built from TRBV27 and TRBJ1-2, with 7 positions matching TRBD1. Germline V CDR1 and CDR2: MNHEY, SMNVEV (reference sequence). V shed 6 bases, J shed 2 bases, and the junction held 6 bases outside the gene matches. There are 14 residues in the CDR3. CDR3 amino acids: CASRKTTGNYGYTF. DNA for the CDR3: TGTGCCAGCAGAAAAACGACAGGGAACTATGGCTACACCTTC.

In its sample, this clonotype was seen a few times. CDR3 bases: TGTGCCAGCAGCCCGCAGACAAGCTCTGGAAACACCATATATTTT. It translates to CASSPQTSSGNTIYF. The chain links TRBV7-9 to TRBJ1-3; D is unresolved. This CDR3 has 15 amino acids. Trimming removed 5 bases from V and 0 bases from J, with 11 bases in between. Looked up from germline, CDR1 is SEHNR and CDR2 is FQNEAQ (reference sequence).

Many counts were recorded for this clonotype. The chain carries TRBV5-1 and TRBJ1-6; D is undetermined. With 4 bases removed from V and 10 bases from J, the gap between germline ends came to 15 bases. Germline V gives CDR1 SGHRS, CDR2 YFSETQ. The CDR3 contains 14 residues. The CDR3 coding sequence is TGCGCCAGCAGCCTAGGGCAGGCCGGCTCACCCCTCCACTTT. Its protein product is CASSLGQAGSPLHF.

This clonotype has at least ten counts. V gene TRBV6-6 combines with J gene TRBJ2-5; D ambiguous. With 0 bases removed from V and 2 bases from J, the gap between germline ends came to 7 bases. This CDR3 region has 14 residues. Germline values: CDR1 MNHNY, CDR2 SVGAGI (reference sequence). The CDR3 DNA sequence: TGTGCCAGCAGTTACTCGATCCTTCAAGAGACCCAGTACTTC. This gives the protein CASSYSILQETQYF.

The chain recombines TRBV5-1 with TRBJ2-7, with 11 bases fitting TRBD1. V shed 0 bases, J shed 2 bases, and the junction held 10 bases outside the gene matches. The CDR3 consists of 18 residues. CDR1 and CDR2 from the germline V gene are SGHRS and YFSETQ. As DNA, the CDR3 is TGCGCCAGCAGCTTGGGGACAGGGGGCTTAATTGTAACCTACGAGCAGTACTTC. The encoded protein is CASSLGTGGLIVTYEQYF.

This clonotype showed up just a few times. J is TRBJ2-7 and V is TRBV5-6; 9 positions match TRBD1. Per the germline V gene, CDR1 is SGHDT and CDR2 is YYEEEE. After removal of 3 bases from V and 0 bases from J, the junction contained 4 bases not matched to a gene. The CDR3 loop spans 15 amino acids. CDR3 loop: CASSWGQGSSYEQYF. In nucleotides, the CDR3 is TGTGCCAGCAGCTGGGGACAGGGTAGCTCCTACGAGCAGTACTTC.

This clonotype was counted ten times or more. The rearrangement joins TRBV24-1 to TRBJ2-1; 11 bases map to TRBD2. Germline V gene sequence: CDR1 KGHDR, CDR2 SFDVKD. V dropped 7 bases and J dropped 3; count of bases not matched to a gene: 10. This CDR3 is built from 17 residues. The CDR3 sequence: CATRGAGGTSGYNEQFF. DNA of the CDR3: TGTGCCACCAGGGGGGCCGGGGGGACTAGCGGCTACAATGAGCAGTTCTTC.

Ten or more counts support this clonotype. The chain recombines TRBV2 with TRBJ2-1; TRBD2 is a possible D gene (6 bases). Germline V gene sequence: CDR1 SNHLY, CDR2 FYNNEI. This CDR3 contains 15 residues. Deletions cut 1 base from V and 2 bases from J, with 9 bases between. The DNA for the CDR3 is TGTGCCAGCAGTGAAGGGCGGGGAACCTACAATGAGCAGTTCTTC. Translation gives CASSEGRGTYNEQFF.

Turning to this clonotype: Its ends do not fully match the called genes, so a read error is possible. This rearrangement joins TRBV7-9 to TRBJ2-7, with D perhaps matching TRBD2 (6 bases). Germline assignment: CDR1 SEHNR and CDR2 FQNEAQ (reference sequence). The CDR3 extends over 15 amino acids. This CDR3 reads CASSQGRDGSYEQCF. CDR3 in DNA: TGTGCCAGCAGCCAAGGGCGGGACGGCTCCTACGAGCAGTGCTTC.

The chain couples TRBV5-6 to TRBJ2-7; D is uncertain. Germline CDR1 and CDR2: SGHDT and YYEEEE. With 0 bases removed from V and 3 bases from J, the gap between germline ends came to 16 bases. CDR3 length equals 16 residues. The CDR3 here is CASSLAEQAVRYEQYF. CDR3 nucleotides: TGTGCCAGCAGCTTGGCCGAGCAGGCGGTCCGCTACGAGCAGTACTTC.

This clonotype has a handful of counts. The chain uses TRBV4-1 and TRBJ2-2; 16 positions agree with TRBD2. Trimming at V came to 3 bases and at J to 7 bases, leaving 8 bases not matched to a gene. Germline V gene sequence: CDR1 MGHRA, CDR2 YSYEKL. CDR3 length: 18 residues. CDR3 region: CASSQPGLAGGYGGELFF. CDR3 nucleotides: TGCGCCAGCAGCCAGCCGGGACTAGCGGGGGGGTACGGCGGGGAGCTGTTTTTT.

The rearrangement joins TRBV7-9 to TRBJ2-5, with D possibly being TRBD1 (7 bases). The CDR3 is 16 residues long. The V and J ends lost 7 bases and 1 base respectively, with 19 bases between them. Germline CDR1 and CDR2: SEHNR and FQNEAQ (reference sequence). CDR3: CASNQGVGGSQETQYF. Here the CDR3 DNA reads TGTGCCAGCAACCAGGGGGTCGGAGGGAGCCAAGAGACCCAGTACTTC.

This clonotype appeared many times. The J gene is TRBJ2-7, the V gene TRBV6-2 or TRBV6-3; 11 bases fit TRBD2. Germline V gene lookup returns CDR1 MNHEY and CDR2 SVGEGT. This CDR3 has 14 residues. V shed 7 bases and J 6 bases; nucleotides not matched to a gene: 8. CDR3 region: CASNGASGRSEQYF. The CDR3 nucleotides read TGTGCCAGCAACGGAGCTAGCGGGAGGAGCGAGCAGTACTTC.

The chain uses TRBV7-7 and TRBJ2-1; possible D gene TRBD2, 6 bases. Germline assignment: CDR1 SSHAT and CDR2 FNYEAQ (reference sequence). The CDR3 is made up of 15 amino acids. V lost 3 bases and J 7 bases, leaving 16 bases between the germline ends. The CDR3 bases are TGTGCCAGCAGCTTGGGACGGGGGACCGTTAATGAGCAGTTCTTC. Translating it yields CASSLGRGTVNEQFF.

This clonotype was counted only a few times. The V and J genes are TRBV4-2 and TRBJ2-5, with TRBD2 matching over 8 bases. The CDR3 has 18 amino acids. V was pared by 0 bases and J by 0 bases, with 9 bases of the junction left unmatched. CDR1 is LGHNA and CDR2 is YNFKEQ in the germline V gene. CDR3 nucleotide sequence: TGTGCCAGCAGCCAAGAGAAGTTGGGAGCGGGGGACCAAGAGACCCAGTACTTC. Amino acid sequence: CASSQEKLGAGDQETQYF.

This clonotype occurred a few times. The rearrangement joins TRBV7-9 to TRBJ2-1, with D tentatively TRBD1 or TRBD2 (6 bases each). The length of the CDR3 is 16 residues. Trimming took 3 bases from V and 3 from J, leaving 15 bases between them. Per the germline V gene, CDR1 is SEHNR and CDR2 is FQNEAQ (reference sequence). The CDR3 region is CASSFPGEVGYNEQFF. CDR3 DNA sequence: TGTGCCAGCAGCTTTCCAGGGGAGGTTGGCTACAATGAGCAGTTCTTC.

This clonotype was detected a few times. V usage is TRBV5-1 and J usage is TRBJ2-7; 11 positions match TRBD2. The CDR3 contains 15 residues. V was clipped by 0 bases and J by 4 bases; unmatched bases: 3. Germline CDR1 and CDR2: SGHRS and YFSETQ. CDR3 coding DNA: TGCGCCAGCAGCTTGGATGGACTAGCGGGTTACGAGCAGTACTTC. It codes for CASSLDGLAGYEQYF.

This clonotype was counted only a few times. The V and J genes are TRBV20-1 and TRBJ1-2; 7 positions agree with TRBD1. Germline assignment: CDR1 DFQATT and CDR2 SNEGSKA (reference sequence). Unmatched junction bases numbered 9, after V lost 3 bases and J lost 8 bases. The CDR3 has 13 amino acids. The CDR3 here is CSASGSRGEGYTF. The CDR3 bases are TGCAGTGCTAGCGGTTCCAGGGGGGAAGGCTACACCTTC.

The chain has TRBV11-2 and TRBJ2-6, with a tentative D call TRBD1 (5 bases). The CDR3 length is 15 residues. Germline V lookup: CDR1 SGHAT, CDR2 FQNNGV. V was clipped by 7 bases and J by 0 bases, with 10 bases between them. Written as DNA, the CDR3 is TGTGCCAGCACCGAGACAGTCTCTGGGGCCAACGTCCTGACTTTC. This translates into CASTETVSGANVLTF.

In its sample, this clonotype was seen a few times. V usage is TRBV10-3 and J usage is TRBJ2-1, with D unclear. V lost 4 bases and J lost 6, with 7 bases in between. The CDR3 length is 12 residues. Germline values: CDR1 ENHRY, CDR2 SYGVKD. CDR3 DNA sequence: TGTGCCATCAGTGTTTCGAGCAATGAGCAGTTCTTC. This gives the protein CAISVSSNEQFF.

This clonotype was seen at least ten times. V usage is TRBV3-1 and J usage is TRBJ2-5; possible D gene TRBD1, 6 bases. Trimming pared 4 bases from V and 5 bases from J, leaving 14 bases between. Germline loops: CDR1 LGHDT, CDR2 YNNKEL (reference sequence). CDR3 size: 14 residues. The chain's CDR3 is CASSPVWGRETQYF. CDR3 in DNA: TGTGCCAGCAGCCCCGTTTGGGGGCGCGAGACCCAGTACTTC.